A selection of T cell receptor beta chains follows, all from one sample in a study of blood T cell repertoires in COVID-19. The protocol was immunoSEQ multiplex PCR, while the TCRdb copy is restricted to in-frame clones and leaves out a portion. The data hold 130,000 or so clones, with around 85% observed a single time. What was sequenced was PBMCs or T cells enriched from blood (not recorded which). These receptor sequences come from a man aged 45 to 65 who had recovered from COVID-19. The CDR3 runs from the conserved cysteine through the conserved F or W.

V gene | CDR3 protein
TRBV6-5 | CASSSPSQGKTEAFF
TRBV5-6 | CASSLGTAYGYTF
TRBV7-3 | CASSLRPGDGPNSPLHF
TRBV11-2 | CASSLAVGRTGELFF
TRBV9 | CASSPTGSGNTIYF
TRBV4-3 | CASSQGPPGFNGELFF
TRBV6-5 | CASTMTGQPYNEQFF
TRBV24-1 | CATSERAQGAGAFF
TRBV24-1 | CATSDAGSSYEQYF
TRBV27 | CASSLWGGEKLFF
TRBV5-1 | CASSRAGDTQYF
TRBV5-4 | CASSPGQFQHEQYF
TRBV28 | CASRQLADASTDTQYF
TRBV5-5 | CASSFQGELNTEAFF
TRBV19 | CASSASGARGYGYTF
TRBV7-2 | CASRVGGGSDTQYF
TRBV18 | CASSPDRQSNYGYTF
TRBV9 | CASSVGGTGGDETEAFF
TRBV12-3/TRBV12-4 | CASTSPGRYGYTF
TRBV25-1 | CASSESPGQQTGELFF
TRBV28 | CASSLSRGGYGYTF
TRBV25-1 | CASSESYEQYF
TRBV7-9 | CASSLSVEETQYF
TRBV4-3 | CASSRAGLAATDTQYF
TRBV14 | CASSQPQGSTYGYTF
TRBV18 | CASSPIGTARRDEQYF
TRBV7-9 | CASSSGQYFHGYTF
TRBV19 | CASSSRSYEQYF
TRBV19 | CASSQFPGLAGNTIYF
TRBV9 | CASSVSQTYSGNTIYF
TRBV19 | CASTTIGSYNEQFF
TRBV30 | CAWSVGAGSNQPQHF
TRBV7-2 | CASSLDPYRGYDTEAFF
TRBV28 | CASSLLRGQPQHF
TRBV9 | CASSVFTLAQYF
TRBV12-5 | CASGFRHGTEDNTEAFF
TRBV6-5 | CARRDRAPNTEAFF
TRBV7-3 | CASSLTGSGLAGGMTDTQYF
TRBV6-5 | CASRMGQGVRNEQFF
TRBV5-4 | CASSLETSGGPTQETQYF
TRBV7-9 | CASSAPGQNKNIQYF
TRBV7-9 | CASSLQKYGYTF
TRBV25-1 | CASSGSEGLINQPQHF
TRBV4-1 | CASSKLGGPGTDTQYF
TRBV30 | CASGTGWSGANVLTF
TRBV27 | CASTRTSGLTGELFF